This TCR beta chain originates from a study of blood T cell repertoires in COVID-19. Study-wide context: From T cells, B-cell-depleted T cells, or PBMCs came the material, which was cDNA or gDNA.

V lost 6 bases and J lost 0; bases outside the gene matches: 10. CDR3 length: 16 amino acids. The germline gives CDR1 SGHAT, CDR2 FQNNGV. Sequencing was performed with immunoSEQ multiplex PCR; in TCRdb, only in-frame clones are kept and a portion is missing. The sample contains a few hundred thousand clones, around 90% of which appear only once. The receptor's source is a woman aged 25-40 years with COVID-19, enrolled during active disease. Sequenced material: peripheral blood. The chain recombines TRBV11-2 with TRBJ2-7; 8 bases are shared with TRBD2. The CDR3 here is CASSSLTSASSYEQYF. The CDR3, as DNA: TGTGCCAGCAGTTCTCTGACTAGCGCCAGCTCCTACGAGCAGTACTTC.